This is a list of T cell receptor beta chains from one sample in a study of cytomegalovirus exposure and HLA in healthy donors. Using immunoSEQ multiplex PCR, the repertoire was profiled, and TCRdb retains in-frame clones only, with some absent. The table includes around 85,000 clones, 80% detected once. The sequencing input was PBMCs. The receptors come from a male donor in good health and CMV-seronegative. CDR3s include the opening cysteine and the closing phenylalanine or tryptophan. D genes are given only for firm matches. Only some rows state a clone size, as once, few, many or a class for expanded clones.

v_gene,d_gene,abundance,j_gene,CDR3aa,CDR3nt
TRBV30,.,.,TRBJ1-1,CAWSVRDTKEAFF,TGTGCCTGGAGTGTACGTGACACGAAGGAAGCTTTCTTT
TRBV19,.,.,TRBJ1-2,CASSIRTLGSGQRGYTF,TGTGCCAGTAGTATAAGGACATTAGGTTCGGGACAACGGGGCTACACCTTC
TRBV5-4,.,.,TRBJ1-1,CASSLERGTEAFF,TGTGCCAGCAGCTTGGAGAGAGGCACTGAAGCTTTCTTT
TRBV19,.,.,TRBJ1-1,CASSPGRGTEAFF,TGTGCCAGTAGTCCGGGGCGGGGCACTGAAGCTTTCTTT
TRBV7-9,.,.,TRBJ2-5,CASSTGVQETQYF,TGTGCCAGCAGCACCGGGGTACAAGAGACCCAGTACTTC
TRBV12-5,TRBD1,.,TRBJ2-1,CASGLDRDRSYNEQFF,TGTGCTAGTGGTTTGGACCGGGACAGGTCCTACAATGAGCAGTTCTTC
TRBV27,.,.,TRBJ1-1,CASSFNVLMNTEAFF,TGTGCCAGCAGTTTTAATGTACTCATGAACACTGAAGCTTTCTTT
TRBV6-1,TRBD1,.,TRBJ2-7,CASSWTGNYEQYF,TGTGCCAGCAGCTGGACAGGGAACTACGAGCAGTACTTC
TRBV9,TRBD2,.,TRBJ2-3,CASSVRGVLADTQYF,TGTGCCAGCAGCGTCCGGGGGGTATTGGCAGATACGCAGTATTTT
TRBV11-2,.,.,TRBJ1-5,CASSLDTGNQPQHF,TGTGCCAGCAGCTTGGACACCGGCAATCAGCCCCAGCATTTT
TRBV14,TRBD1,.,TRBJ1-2,CASSRDSTYGYTF,TGTGCCAGCAGCCGGGACAGCACATATGGCTACACCTTC
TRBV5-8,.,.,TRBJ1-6,CASSEGDRGSPLHF,TGTGCCAGCAGCGAAGGGGATAGGGGTTCACCCCTCCACTTT
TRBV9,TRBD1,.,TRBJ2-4,CASSGRDRDIQYF,TGTGCCAGCAGCGGCCGGGACAGAGACATTCAGTACTTC
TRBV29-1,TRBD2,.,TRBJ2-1,CSWGSGRAYNEQFF,TGCAGCTGGGGGAGCGGGAGGGCCTACAATGAGCAGTTCTTC
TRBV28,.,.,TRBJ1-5,CASSPAGGSNQPQHF,TGTGCCAGCAGTCCCGCGGGGGGAAGCAATCAGCCCCAGCATTTT
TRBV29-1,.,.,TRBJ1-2,CSVENRVSSYGYTF,TGCAGCGTTGAAAACAGGGTTTCCTCCTATGGCTACACCTTC
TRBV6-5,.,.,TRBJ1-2,CASKNSGGAYGYTF,TGTGCCAGCAAAAACTCGGGAGGGGCCTATGGCTACACCTTC
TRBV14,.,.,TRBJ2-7,CASSQDLGRGSYEQYF,TGTGCCAGCAGCCAAGATCTTGGCAGGGGAAGCTACGAGCAGTACTTC
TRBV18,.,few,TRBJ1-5,CASSLRGGGPQHF,TGTGCCAGCTCACTCAGGGGCGGGGGGCCCCAGCATTTT
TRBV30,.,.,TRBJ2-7,CAWSVDPGSEQYF,TGTGCCTGGAGTGTCGATCCAGGATCCGAGCAGTACTTC
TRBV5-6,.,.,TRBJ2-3,CASSNTVRDTQYF,TGTGCCAGCAGTAACACCGTGCGGGATACGCAGTATTTT
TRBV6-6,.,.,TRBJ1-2,CASIGGGVGYGYTF,TGTGCCAGCATTGGGGGGGGTGTTGGCTATGGCTACACCTTC
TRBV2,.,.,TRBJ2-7,CASSESGLEQYF,TGTGCCAGCAGTGAAAGCGGCCTCGAGCAGTACTTC
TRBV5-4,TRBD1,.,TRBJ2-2,CASREGQGTGELFF,TGTGCCAGCAGGGAGGGACAGGGCACCGGGGAGCTGTTTTTT
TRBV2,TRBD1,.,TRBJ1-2,CASSQGQGTHGYTF,TGTGCCAGCAGTCAGGGACAGGGCACCCATGGCTACACCTTC
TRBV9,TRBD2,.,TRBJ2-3,CASSASGGEDTQYF,TGTGCCAGCAGCGCGAGCGGGGGGGAAGATACGCAGTATTTT
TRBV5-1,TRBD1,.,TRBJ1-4,CASSRDSRNEKLFF,TGCGCCAGCAGCCGGGACAGCCGCAATGAAAAACTGTTTTTT
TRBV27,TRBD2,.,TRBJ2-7,CASSLTSGYEQYF,TGTGCCAGCAGTTTGACTAGCGGATACGAGCAGTACTTC
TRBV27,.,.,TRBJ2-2,CASSPRDWKTGELFF,TGTGCCAGCAGTCCTCGGGACTGGAAGACCGGGGAGCTGTTTTTT
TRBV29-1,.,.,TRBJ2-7,CSVETGGATEYF,TGCAGCGTTGAAACCGGGGGAGCCACGGAATACTTC
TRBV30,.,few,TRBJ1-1,CAWSLSNTEAFF,TGTGCCTGGAGCTTATCGAACACTGAAGCTTTCTTT
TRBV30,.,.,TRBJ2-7,CAWSRTSRGVYF,TGTGCCTGGAGTCGGACATCTCGTGGGGTGTACTTC
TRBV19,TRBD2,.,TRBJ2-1,CASSSTSGAYNEQFF,TGTGCCAGTAGTTCAACTAGCGGAGCCTACAATGAGCAGTTCTTC